This T cell receptor (beta chain) was sequenced in a study of spatial heterogeneity in lung cancer. Background on the study: Unique TCR and UMI combinations averaged more than ten appearances each in raw reads.

Time point of the sample: sample taken at primary tumor resection. In each case, whole RNA from tumor, nontumor lung or frozen PBMC was sequenced unsorted. Carried by each TCR cDNA molecule was a unique molecular identifier. TCRdb itself ran the 5' RACE reads through MiXCR, one entry per CDR3 protein. The table has approximately 40,000 distinct CDR3 sequences, less than 9.5% seen once. This clonotype showed up many times. Germline V CDR1 and CDR2: MNHNY, SVGAGI (reference sequence). V lost 5 bases, J lost 2 bases, and 16 bases lay in between. This CDR3 contains 16 residues. The clonotype originates from a female donor with early-stage non-small cell lung cancer. The material sequenced was PBMCs, taken at surgery. This chain joins TRBV6-6 and TRBJ2-4; tentatively, D is TRBD1 (6 bases). CDR3 in DNA: TGTGCCAGCAGTGTAACCCCCCGGGACACCAAAAACATTCAGTACTTC. It encodes CASSVTPRDTKNIQYF.